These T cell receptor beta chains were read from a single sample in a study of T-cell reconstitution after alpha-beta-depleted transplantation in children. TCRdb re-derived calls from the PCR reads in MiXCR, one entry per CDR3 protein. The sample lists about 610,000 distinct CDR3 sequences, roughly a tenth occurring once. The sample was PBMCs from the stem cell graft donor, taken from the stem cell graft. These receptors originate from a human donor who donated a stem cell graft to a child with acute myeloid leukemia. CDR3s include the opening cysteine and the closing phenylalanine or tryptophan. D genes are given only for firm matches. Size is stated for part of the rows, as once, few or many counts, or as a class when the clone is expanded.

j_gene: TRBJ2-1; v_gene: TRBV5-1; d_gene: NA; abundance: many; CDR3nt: TGCGCCAGCAGCCCGAGGGCCTACAATGAGCAGTTCTTC; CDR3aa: CASSPRAYNEQFF
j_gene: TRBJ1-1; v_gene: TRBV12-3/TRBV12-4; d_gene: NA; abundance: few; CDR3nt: TGTGCCAGCAGCCCCGGGAAGGGGCATCGGAACACTGAAGCTTTCTTT; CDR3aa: CASSPGKGHRNTEAFF
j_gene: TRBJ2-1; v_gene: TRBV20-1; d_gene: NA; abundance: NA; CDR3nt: TGCAGTGCTAGGGAGGTCGCGGCACCCTACAATGAGCAGTTCTTC; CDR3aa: CSAREVAAPYNEQFF
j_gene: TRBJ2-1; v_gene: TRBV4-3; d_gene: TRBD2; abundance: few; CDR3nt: TGCGCCAGCAGCCAAGTGAGGCTAGCGGCCTCCTACAATGAGCAGTTCTTC; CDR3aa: CASSQVRLAASYNEQFF
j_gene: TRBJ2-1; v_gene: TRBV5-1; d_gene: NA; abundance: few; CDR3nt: TGCGCCAGCAGCTTGGCTGAGGGGGGAAATGAGCAGTTCTTC; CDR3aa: CASSLAEGGNEQFF
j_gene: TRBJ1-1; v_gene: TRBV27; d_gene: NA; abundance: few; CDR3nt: TGTGCCAGCAGCCCCGCTGGGAGCACTGAAGCTTTCTTT; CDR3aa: CASSPAGSTEAFF
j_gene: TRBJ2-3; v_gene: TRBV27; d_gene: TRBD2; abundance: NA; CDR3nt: TGTGCCAGCAGTTTAAGCGCGGGAGGGGCAGATACGCAGTATTTT; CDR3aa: CASSLSAGGADTQYF
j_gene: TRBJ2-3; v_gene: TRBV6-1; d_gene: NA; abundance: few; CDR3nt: TGTGCCAGCGGCCTACACTCCGGGGGACGCACAGATACGCAGTATTTT; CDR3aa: CASGLHSGGRTDTQYF
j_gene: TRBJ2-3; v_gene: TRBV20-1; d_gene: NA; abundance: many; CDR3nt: TGCAGTGCCCGAGGAGGTACAGATACGCAGTATTTT; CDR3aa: CSARGGTDTQYF
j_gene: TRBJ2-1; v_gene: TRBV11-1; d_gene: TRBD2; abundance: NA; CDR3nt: TGTGCCAGCAGCCGGGAGGGCTCCGGTACCAGTGAGCAGTTCTTC; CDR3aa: CASSREGSGTSEQFF
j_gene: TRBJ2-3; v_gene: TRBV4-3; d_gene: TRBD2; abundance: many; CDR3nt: TGCGCCAGCAGCCAAGGGACTAGCGGGCAGGAAGATACGCAGTATTTT; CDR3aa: CASSQGTSGQEDTQYF
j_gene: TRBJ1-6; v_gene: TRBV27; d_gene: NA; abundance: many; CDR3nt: TGTGCCAGCAGTATCTATAATTCACCCCTCCACTTT; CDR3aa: CASSIYNSPLHF
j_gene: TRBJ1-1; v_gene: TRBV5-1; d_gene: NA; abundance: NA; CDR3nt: TGCGCCAGCAGCTTGGAACCGCTTTCACAGGTTAACACTGAAGCTTTCTTT; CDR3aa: CASSLEPLSQVNTEAFF
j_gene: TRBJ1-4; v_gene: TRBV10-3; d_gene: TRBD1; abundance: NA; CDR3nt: TGTGCCATAAGGGGACAGGGAGGTGAAAAACTGTTTTTT; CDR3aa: CAIRGQGGEKLFF
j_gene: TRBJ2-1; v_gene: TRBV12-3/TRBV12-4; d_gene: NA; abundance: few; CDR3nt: TGTGCCAGCAGTTCCCCCAGGAGTGGGAGGAATGAGCAGTTCTTC; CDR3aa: CASSSPRSGRNEQFF
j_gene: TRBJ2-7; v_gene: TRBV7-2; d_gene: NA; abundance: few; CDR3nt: TGTGCCAGCAGCTTAAAGGCGAACGAGCAGTACTTC; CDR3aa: CASSLKANEQYF
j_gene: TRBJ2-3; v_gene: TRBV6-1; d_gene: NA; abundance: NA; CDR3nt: TGTGCCAGCAGGCGGACCCAGAGCACAGATACGCAGTATTTT; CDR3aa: CASRRTQSTDTQYF
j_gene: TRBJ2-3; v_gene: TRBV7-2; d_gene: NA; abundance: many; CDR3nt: TGTGCCAGCAGCGGCCGAGATACGCAGTATTTT; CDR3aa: CASSGRDTQYF
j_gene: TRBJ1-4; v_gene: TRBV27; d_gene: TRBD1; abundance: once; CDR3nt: TGTGCCAGCAGTCCCAGGACAGGGTTCTCTAATGAAAAACTGTTTTTT; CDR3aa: CASSPRTGFSNEKLFF
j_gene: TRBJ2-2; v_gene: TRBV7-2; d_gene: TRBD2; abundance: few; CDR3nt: TGTGCCAGCAGCCCCCCCTCGGGTAGCGGGTTCACCGGGGAGCTGTTTTTT; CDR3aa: CASSPPSGSGFTGELFF
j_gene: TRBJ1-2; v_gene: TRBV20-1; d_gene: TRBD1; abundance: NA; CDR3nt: TGCAGTGCTCGTTCGCAGGGGGCAACTGGCTACACCTTC; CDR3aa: CSARSQGATGYTF
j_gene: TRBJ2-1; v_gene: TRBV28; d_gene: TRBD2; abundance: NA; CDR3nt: TGTGCCAGCAGTTTTGAGTCGGTGATAGGACTAGCGGGAGCGATTGAGCAGTTCTTC; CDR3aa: CASSFESVIGLAGAIEQFF
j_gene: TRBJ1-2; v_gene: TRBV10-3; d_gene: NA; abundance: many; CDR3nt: TGTGCCACCCTCGGGCGGATGGGTAACTATGGCTACACCTTC; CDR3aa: CATLGRMGNYGYTF
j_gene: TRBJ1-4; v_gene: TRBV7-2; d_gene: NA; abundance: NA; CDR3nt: TGTGCCAGCAGCTTCGGTCCAAATGAAAAACTGTTTTTT; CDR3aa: CASSFGPNEKLFF
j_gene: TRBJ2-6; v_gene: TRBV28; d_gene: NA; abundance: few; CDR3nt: TGTGCCAGCAGTTTAACAGAGAGCTCTGGGGCCAACGTCCTGACTTTC; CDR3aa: CASSLTESSGANVLTF
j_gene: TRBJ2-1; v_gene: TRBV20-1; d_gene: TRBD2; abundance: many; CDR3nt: TGCAGTGCAAGCGACCTAGCGGGTGGAGCCTACAATGAGCAGTTCTTC; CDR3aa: CSASDLAGGAYNEQFF
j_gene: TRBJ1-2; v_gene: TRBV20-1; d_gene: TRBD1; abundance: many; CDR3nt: TGCAGTGCTAGTATCCGGACAGGGAACTATGGCTACACCTTC; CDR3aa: CSASIRTGNYGYTF
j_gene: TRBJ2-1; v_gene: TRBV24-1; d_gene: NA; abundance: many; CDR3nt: TGTGCCACCAGTGATCTGACAGGGAGGGCGTTCTTC; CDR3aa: CATSDLTGRAFF
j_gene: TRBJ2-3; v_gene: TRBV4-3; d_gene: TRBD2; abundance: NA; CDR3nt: TGCGCCAGCAGCCAAGAAGGGGAGGGACTAGCGGGAGTGACAGATACGCAGTATTTT; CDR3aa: CASSQEGEGLAGVTDTQYF
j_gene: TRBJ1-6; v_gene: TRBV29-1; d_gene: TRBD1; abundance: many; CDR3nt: TGCAGCGTTAGATATGCGACCGGGACAGGGAATTCACCCCTCCACTTT; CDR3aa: CSVRYATGTGNSPLHF
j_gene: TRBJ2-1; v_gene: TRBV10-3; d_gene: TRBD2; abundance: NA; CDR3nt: TGTGCCATCAGTGAGTCGAAACTAGCGGGAGGCAATGAGCAGTTCTTC; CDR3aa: CAISESKLAGGNEQFF
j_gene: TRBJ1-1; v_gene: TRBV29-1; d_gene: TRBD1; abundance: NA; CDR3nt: TGCAGCGTTGGTTCAGGGGGCGTCCTCACTGAAGCTTTCTTT; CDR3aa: CSVGSGGVLTEAFF